One sample yielded the 3 T cell receptor beta chains listed below, sequenced in a study of blood T cell repertoires in COVID-19. Clones were read by immunoSEQ multiplex PCR, and TCRdb kept only the in-frame ones, dropping some. Among around 280,000 clones listed, around 88% were seen once. The sequencing input was PBMCs or T cells enriched from blood (not recorded which). The receptors come from a woman aged 40 to 49 who had recovered from COVID-19.

The V call is TRBV15, the J call TRBJ2-3; 7 nucleotides match TRBD2. The germline gives CDR1 LNHNV, CDR2 YYDKDF (reference sequence). V was pared by 1 base and J by 2 bases, with 9 bases of the junction left unmatched. The CDR3 extends over 17 amino acids. The chain's CDR3 is CATSRGSGARYTDTQYF. The CDR3 DNA sequence: TGTGCCACCAGCAGAGGGAGCGGGGCCCGCTACACAGATACGCAGTATTTT.

The chain has TRBV28 and TRBJ1-4; possibly TRBD1 for D (5 bases). The CDR3 extends over 16 amino acids. V dropped 5 bases and J dropped 6 bases, with 19 bases sitting between them. Germline V gene sequence: CDR1 MDHEN, CDR2 SYDVKM. The CDR3, as DNA: TGTGCCAGCAGTGTTTCGTTTGGGGGGGGAGATGAAAAACTGTTTTTT. Residues: CASSVSFGGGDEKLFF.

The chain is built from TRBV28 and TRBJ2-7; 8 positions agree with TRBD1. The CDR3 has 15 residues. V dropped 3 bases and J dropped 4; count of bases not matched to a gene: 8. Germline lookup yields CDR1 MDHEN and CDR2 SYDVKM. The CDR3 DNA is TGTGCCAGCAGTTTCTCCTTCGACAGGGGATACGAGCAGTACTTC. Translated: CASSFSFDRGYEQYF.